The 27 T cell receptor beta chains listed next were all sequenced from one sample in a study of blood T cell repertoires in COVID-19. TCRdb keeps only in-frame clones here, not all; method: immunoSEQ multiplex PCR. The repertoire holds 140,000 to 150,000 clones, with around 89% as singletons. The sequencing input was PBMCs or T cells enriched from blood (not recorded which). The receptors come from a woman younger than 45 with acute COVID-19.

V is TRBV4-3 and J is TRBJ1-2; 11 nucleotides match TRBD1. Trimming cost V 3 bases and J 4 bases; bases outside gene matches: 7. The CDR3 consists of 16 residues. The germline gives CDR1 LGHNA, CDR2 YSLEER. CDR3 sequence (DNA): TGCGCCAGCAGCCAGGGGCCGGGACAGGGGGGCTATGGCTACACCTTC. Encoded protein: CASSQGPGQGGYGYTF.

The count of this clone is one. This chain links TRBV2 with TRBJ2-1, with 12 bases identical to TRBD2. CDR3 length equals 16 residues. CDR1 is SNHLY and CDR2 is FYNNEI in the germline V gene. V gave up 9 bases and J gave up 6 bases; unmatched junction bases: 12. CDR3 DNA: TGTGCCAGGAGGGATATTCTAGCGGGAGGGCGCAATGAGCAGTTCTTC. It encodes CARRDILAGGRNEQFF.

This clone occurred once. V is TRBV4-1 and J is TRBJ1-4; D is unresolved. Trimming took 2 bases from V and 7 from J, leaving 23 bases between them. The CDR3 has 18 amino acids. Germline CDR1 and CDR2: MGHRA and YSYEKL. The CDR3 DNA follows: TGCGCCAGCAGCCAATTTACTCCCGGAAAGTTCTGGAGTGAAAAACTGTTTTTT. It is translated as CASSQFTPGKFWSEKLFF.

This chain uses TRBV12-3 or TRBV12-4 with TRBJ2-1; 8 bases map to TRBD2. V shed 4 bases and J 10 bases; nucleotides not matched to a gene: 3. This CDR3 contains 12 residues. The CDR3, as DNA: TGTGCCAGCAGTTACCAGCGGGAGGAGCAGTTCTTC. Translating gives CASSYQREEQFF.

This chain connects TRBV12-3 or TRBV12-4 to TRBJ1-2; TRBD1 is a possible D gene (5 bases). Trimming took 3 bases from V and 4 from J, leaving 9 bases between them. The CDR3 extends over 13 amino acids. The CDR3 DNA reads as TGTGCCAGCAGTTTTAGGGGACTCTATGGCTACACCTTC. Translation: CASSFRGLYGYTF.

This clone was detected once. The CDR3 sequence: CASSIVGVGGYTF. CDR3 sequence (DNA): TGTGCCAGTAGTATAGTCGGAGTCGGAGGCTACACCTTC. This sequence joins TRBV19 and TRBJ1-2; D remains unclear. Trimming stripped 1 base from V and 8 bases from J, with 11 bases between. The germline CDR1 and CDR2 sequences are LNHDA and SQIVND (reference sequence). CDR3 length: 13 amino acids.

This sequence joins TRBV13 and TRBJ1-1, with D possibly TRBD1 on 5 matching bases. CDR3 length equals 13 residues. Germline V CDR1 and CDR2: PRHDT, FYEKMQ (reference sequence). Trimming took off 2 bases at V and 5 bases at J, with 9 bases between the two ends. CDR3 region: CASSLSGSTEAFF. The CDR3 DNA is TGTGCCAGCAGCTTATCAGGGTCAACTGAAGCTTTCTTT.

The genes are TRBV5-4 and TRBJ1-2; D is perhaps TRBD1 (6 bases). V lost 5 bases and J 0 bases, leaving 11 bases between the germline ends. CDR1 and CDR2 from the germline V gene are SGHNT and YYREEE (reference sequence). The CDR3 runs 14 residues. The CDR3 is CASSGQLANYGYTF. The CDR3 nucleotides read TGTGCCAGCAGTGGACAGTTAGCTAACTATGGCTACACCTTC.

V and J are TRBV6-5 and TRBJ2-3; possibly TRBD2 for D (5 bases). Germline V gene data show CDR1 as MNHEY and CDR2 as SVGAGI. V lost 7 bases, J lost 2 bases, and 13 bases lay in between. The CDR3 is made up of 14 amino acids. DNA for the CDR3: TGTGCCAGCAAACGGACTTCCACCACAGATACGCAGTATTTT. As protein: CASKRTSTTDTQYF.

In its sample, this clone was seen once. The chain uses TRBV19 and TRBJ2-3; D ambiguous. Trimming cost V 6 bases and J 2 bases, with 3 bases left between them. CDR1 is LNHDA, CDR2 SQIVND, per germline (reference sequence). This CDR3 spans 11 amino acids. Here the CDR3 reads CASRLTDTQYF. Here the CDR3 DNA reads TGTGCCAGTAGACTCACAGATACGCAGTATTTT.

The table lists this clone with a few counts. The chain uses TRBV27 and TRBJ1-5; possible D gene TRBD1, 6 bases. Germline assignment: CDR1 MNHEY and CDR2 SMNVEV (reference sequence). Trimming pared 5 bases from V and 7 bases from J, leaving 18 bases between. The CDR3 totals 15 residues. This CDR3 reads CASSPPGRGVQPQHF. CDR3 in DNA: TGTGCCAGCAGTCCCCCGGGCAGGGGAGTACAGCCCCAGCATTTT.

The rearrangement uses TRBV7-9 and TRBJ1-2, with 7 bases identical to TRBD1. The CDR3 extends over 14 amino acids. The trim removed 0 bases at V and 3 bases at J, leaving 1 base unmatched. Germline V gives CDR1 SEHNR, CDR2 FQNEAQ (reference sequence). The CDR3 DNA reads TGTGCCAGCAGCTTAGCCGGGACAGACTATGGCTACACCTTC. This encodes CASSLAGTDYGYTF.

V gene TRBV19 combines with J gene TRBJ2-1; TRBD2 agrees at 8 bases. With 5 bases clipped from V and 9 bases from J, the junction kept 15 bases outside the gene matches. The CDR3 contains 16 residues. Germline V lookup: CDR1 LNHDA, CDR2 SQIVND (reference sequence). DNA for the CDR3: TGTGCCAGTAGTCTTATCTCGGGAGGGCGATATGGTGAGCAGTTCTTC. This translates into CASSLISGGRYGEQFF.

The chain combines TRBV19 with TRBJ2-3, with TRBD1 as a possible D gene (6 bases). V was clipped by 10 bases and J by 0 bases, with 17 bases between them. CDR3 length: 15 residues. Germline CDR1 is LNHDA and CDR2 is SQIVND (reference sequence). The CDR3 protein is CATAKVQGSTDTQYF. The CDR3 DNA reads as TGTGCCACCGCGAAAGTCCAGGGGAGCACAGATACGCAGTATTTT.

CDR3 residues: CASSLDRGYEQYF. For the CDR3, the DNA is TGCGCCAGCAGCCTGGACAGGGGATACGAGCAGTACTTC. This chain connects TRBV4-1 to TRBJ2-7, with 9 bases fitting TRBD1. Germline CDR1 and CDR2: MGHRA and YSYEKL. The CDR3 totals 13 residues. V trimming: 4 bases; J trimming: 4 bases; junction bases outside the gene matches: 2.

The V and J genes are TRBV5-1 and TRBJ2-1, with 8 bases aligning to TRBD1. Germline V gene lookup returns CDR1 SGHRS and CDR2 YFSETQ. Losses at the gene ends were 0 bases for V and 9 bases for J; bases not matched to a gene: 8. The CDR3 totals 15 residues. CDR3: CASSLAATGASEQFF. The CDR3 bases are TGCGCCAGCAGCTTGGCCGCGACAGGGGCGAGTGAGCAGTTCTTC.

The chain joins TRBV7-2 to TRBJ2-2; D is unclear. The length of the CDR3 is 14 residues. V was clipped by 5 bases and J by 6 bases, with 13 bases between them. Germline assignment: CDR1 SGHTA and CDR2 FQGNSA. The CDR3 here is CASSQTTIAGELFF. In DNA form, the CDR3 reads TGTGCCAGCAGCCAAACCACTATAGCCGGGGAGCTGTTTTTT.

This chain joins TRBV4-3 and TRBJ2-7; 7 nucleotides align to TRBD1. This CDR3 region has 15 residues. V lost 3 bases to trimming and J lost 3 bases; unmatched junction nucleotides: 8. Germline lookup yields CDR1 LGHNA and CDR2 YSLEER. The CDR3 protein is CASSQSRDRNYEQYF. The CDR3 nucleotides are TGCGCCAGCAGCCAGAGCCGGGACAGAAACTACGAGCAGTACTTC.

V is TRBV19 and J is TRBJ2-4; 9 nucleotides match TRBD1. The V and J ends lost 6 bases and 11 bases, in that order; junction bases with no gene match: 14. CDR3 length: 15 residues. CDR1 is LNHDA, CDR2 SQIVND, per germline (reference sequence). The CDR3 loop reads CASSPTGTGSLVQYF. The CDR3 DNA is TGTGCCAGTAGCCCCACCGGGACAGGGAGTTTAGTTCAGTACTTC.

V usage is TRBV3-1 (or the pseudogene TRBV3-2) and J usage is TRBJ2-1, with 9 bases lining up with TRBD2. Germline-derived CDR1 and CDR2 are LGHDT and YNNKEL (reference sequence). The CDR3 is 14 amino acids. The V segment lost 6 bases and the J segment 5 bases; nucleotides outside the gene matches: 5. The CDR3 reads CASRPSGMNNEQFF. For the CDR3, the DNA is TGTGCCAGCAGGCCTAGCGGGATGAACAATGAGCAGTTCTTC.

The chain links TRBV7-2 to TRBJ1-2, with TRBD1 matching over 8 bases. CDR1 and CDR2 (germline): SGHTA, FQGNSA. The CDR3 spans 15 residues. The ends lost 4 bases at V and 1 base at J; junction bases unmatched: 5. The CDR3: CASSSRTGSNYGYTF. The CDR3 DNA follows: TGTGCCAGCAGCTCCCGGACAGGGAGTAACTATGGCTACACCTTC.

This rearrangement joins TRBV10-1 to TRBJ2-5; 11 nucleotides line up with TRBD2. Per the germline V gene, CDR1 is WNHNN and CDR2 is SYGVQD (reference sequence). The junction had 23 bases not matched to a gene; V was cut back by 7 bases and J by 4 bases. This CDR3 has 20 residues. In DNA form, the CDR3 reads TGCGCCAGCACCGAAATTCCGACTAGCGGGACCCTCGGCCACCCAGAGACCCAGTACTTC. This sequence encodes CASTEIPTSGTLGHPETQYF.

For the CDR3, the DNA is TGCGCCAGCAGCTTGGCGTCATTAGGGCGGGGCACTGAAGCTTTCTTT. This translates into CASSLASLGRGTEAFF. This chain connects TRBV5-1 to TRBJ1-1; D not resolved. The CDR3 sequence is 16 residues long. Trimming cost V 0 bases and J 4 bases, with 16 bases left between them. Germline CDR1 reads SGHRS; CDR2 reads YFSETQ. The full variable domain, with the rest looked up from reference TRBV5-1 and TRBJ1-1, is KAGVTQTPRYLIKTRGQQVTLSCSPISGHRSVSWYQQTPGQGLQFLFEYFSETQRNKGNFPGRFSGRQFSNSRSEMNVSTLELGDSALYLCASSLASLGRGTEAFFGQGTRLTVV.

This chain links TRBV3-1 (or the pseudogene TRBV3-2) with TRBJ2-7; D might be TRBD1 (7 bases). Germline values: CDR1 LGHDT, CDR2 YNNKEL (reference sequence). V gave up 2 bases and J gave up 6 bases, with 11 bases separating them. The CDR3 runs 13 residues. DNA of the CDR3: TGTGCCAGCAGCCAACCTCAGGGGGGCGAGCAGTACTTC. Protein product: CASSQPQGGEQYF.

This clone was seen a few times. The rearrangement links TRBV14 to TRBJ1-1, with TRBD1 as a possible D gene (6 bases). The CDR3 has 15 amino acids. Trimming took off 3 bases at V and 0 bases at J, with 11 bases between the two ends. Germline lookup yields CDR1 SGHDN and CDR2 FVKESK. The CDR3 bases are TGTGCCAGCAGCCACGCGGACAGAATGAACACTGAAGCTTTCTTT. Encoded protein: CASSHADRMNTEAFF.

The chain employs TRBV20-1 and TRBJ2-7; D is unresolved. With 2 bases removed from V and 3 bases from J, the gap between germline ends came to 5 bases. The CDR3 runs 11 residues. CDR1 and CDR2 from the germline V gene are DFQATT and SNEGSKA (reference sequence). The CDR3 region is CSARLDYEQYF. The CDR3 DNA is TGCAGTGCTAGACTAGACTACGAGCAGTACTTC.

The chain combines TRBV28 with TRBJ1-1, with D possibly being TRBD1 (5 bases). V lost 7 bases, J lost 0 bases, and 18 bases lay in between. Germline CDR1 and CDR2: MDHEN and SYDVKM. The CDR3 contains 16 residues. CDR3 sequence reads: CASKTIKGKLNTEAFF. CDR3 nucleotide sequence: TGTGCCAGCAAAACTATCAAGGGGAAACTGAACACTGAAGCTTTCTTT.